These 21 T cell receptor beta chains were all obtained from the same sample, sequenced in a study of blood T cell repertoires in COVID-19. Libraries were prepared by immunoSEQ multiplex PCR; TCRdb keeps only in-frame clonotypes and omits some of them. The sample consists of about 220,000 clones, around 82% of them appearing once. The sample comprised PBMCs or T cells enriched from blood (not recorded which). The receptors shown here come from a woman aged 45-65 years who had been exposed to COVID-19.

The genes are TRBV10-3 and TRBJ2-1, with 8 bases identical to TRBD2. From germline, CDR1 is ENHRY and CDR2 SYGVKD. The CDR3 loop spans 15 amino acids. Germline trimming cut 4 bases from V and 3 bases from J; bases unmatched to any gene: 5. The CDR3 reads CAISAGGTYYNEQFF. CDR3 sequence (DNA): TGTGCCATCAGTGCGGGGGGGACATACTACAATGAGCAGTTCTTC.

This chain joins TRBV28 and TRBJ1-2, with 8 bases fitting TRBD1. The CDR3 totals 16 residues. The germline CDR1 and CDR2 sequences are MDHEN and SYDVKM. Trimming cost V 6 bases and J 5 bases; bases outside gene matches: 14. CDR3 in DNA: TGTGCCAGCAGCGTAGACCGGACAGGGAATTTATATGGCTACACCTTC. It is translated as CASSVDRTGNLYGYTF.

The V gene is TRBV25-1, the J gene TRBJ1-2, with D perhaps TRBD1 (6 bases). V was cut by 8 bases and J by 6 bases, with 16 bases left in between. The CDR3 runs 13 residues. Germline V gene data show CDR1 as MGHDK and CDR2 as SYGVNS. DNA for the CDR3: TGTGCCAGCGGAACAGGGCTAAGGAATGGCTACACCTTC. Its protein is CASGTGLRNGYTF.

This chain links TRBV30 with TRBJ2-5, with 10 nucleotides matching TRBD2. This CDR3 is built from 16 residues. Losses at the gene ends were 0 bases for V and 6 bases for J; bases not matched to a gene: 10. Germline V gene data show CDR1 as GTSNPN and CDR2 as SVGIG (reference sequence). CDR3: CAWSVQVAGGRKTQYF. DNA of the CDR3: TGTGCCTGGAGTGTACAAGTAGCGGGGGGCAGGAAGACCCAGTACTTC.

V gene TRBV9 combines with J gene TRBJ1-2; 11 bases align to TRBD1. CDR1 and CDR2 from the germline V gene are SGDLS and YYNGEE. V was pared by 6 bases and J by 0 bases, with 16 bases of the junction left unmatched. CDR3 size: 19 residues. CDR3 DNA: TGTGCCAGCACCCTGGGTGCCGGACAGGGGGCATCCCCTAACTATGGCTACACCTTC. Its protein product is CASTLGAGQGASPNYGYTF. The complete variable domain, with remaining parts taken from reference TRBV9 and TRBJ1-2, reads DSGVTQTPKHLITATGQRVTLRCSPRSGDLSVYWYQQSLDQGLQFLIQYYNGEERAKGNILERFSAQQFPDLHSELNLSSLELGDSALYFCASTLGAGQGASPNYGYTFGSGTRLTVV.

The chain is built from TRBV9 and TRBJ2-5; D is unresolved. CDR1 is SGDLS, CDR2 YYNGEE, per germline. This CDR3 is 14 amino acids long. Trimming took off 4 bases at V and 2 bases at J, with 12 bases between the two ends. The CDR3 sequence: CASSLTGIQETQYF. CDR3 DNA sequence: TGTGCCAGCAGCCTTACGGGTATACAAGAGACCCAGTACTTC. Full variable domain (missing parts from reference TRBV9 and TRBJ2-5): DSGVTQTPKHLITATGQRVTLRCSPRSGDLSVYWYQQSLDQGLQFLIQYYNGEERAKGNILERFSAQQFPDLHSELNLSSLELGDSALYFCASSLTGIQETQYFGPGTRLLVL.

The chain links TRBV6-5 to TRBJ2-7; 8 positions agree with TRBD1. This CDR3 has 15 residues. The trim removed 6 bases at V and 0 bases at J, leaving 7 bases unmatched. In germline, CDR1 is MNHEY, CDR2 SVGAGI. CDR3 coding DNA: TGTGCCAGCAGCCCCTACGGACAGGGCTCCTACGAGCAGTACTTC. This gives the protein CASSPYGQGSYEQYF.

The chain combines TRBV30 with TRBJ1-3; weak D call: TRBD1 (6 bases). Germline V gene sequence: CDR1 GTSNPN, CDR2 SVGIG (reference sequence). Trimming took off 4 bases at V and 2 bases at J, with 12 bases between the two ends. CDR3 size: 14 residues. In DNA form, the CDR3 reads TGTGCCTGGACCCAGGACAGTCCTGGAAACACCATATATTTT. Protein product: CAWTQDSPGNTIYF.

This clone was seen more than once but under ten times. This chain links TRBV7-9 with TRBJ1-1; no clear D gene. CDR1 and CDR2 (germline): SEHNR, FQNEAQ (reference sequence). There are 14 residues in the CDR3. V gave up 2 bases and J gave up 1 base, with 8 bases separating them. This CDR3 reads CASSLYTGNTEAFF. CDR3 DNA: TGTGCCAGCAGCTTATATACGGGGAACACTGAAGCTTTCTTT. Filled out from reference TRBV7-9 and TRBJ1-1, the complete variable domain reads DTGVSQNPRHKITKRGQNVTFRCDPISEHNRLYWYRQTLGQGPEFLTYFQNEAQLEKSRLLSDRFSAERPKGSFSTLEIQRTEQGDSAMYLCASSLYTGNTEAFFGQGTRLTVV.

The chain is built from TRBV19 and TRBJ2-3, with a possible D match to TRBD2 (5 bases). Germline-derived CDR1 and CDR2 are LNHDA and SQIVND (reference sequence). Trimming shortened V by 4 bases and J by 2 bases, and 16 bases separated the two germline ends. This CDR3 has 16 residues. CDR3 amino acids: CASSKLSTRNTDTQYF. CDR3 nucleotide sequence: TGTGCCAGTAGTAAGCTGTCTACTAGAAACACAGATACGCAGTATTTT.

J is TRBJ2-2 and V is TRBV5-1, with TRBD1 identical over 7 bases. The germline gives CDR1 SGHRS, CDR2 YFSETQ. The CDR3 has 15 residues. J was trimmed by 2 bases and V by 4 bases; bases with no gene match: 5. The CDR3 DNA reads TGCGCCAGCAGCCCCGGGACAGCCAACACCGGGGAGCTGTTTTTT. Protein product: CASSPGTANTGELFF.

J is TRBJ1-5 and V is TRBV14, with a tentative D call TRBD1 (5 bases). The CDR3 is made up of 16 amino acids. V lost 0 bases and J 0 bases, leaving 9 bases between the germline ends. Germline lookup yields CDR1 SGHDN and CDR2 FVKESK. In nucleotides, the CDR3 is TGTGCCAGCAGCCAAGACCGGGGGTGTAGCAATCAGCCCCAGCATTTT. This encodes CASSQDRGCSNQPQHF.

The chain carries TRBV4-1 and TRBJ2-7, with 8 bases fitting TRBD1. Germline CDR1 is MGHRA and CDR2 is YSYEKL. V was clipped by 2 bases and J by 0 bases; unmatched bases: 6. The CDR3 is 16 amino acids. CDR3 DNA: TGCGCCAGCAGCCAACGGACAGGGCTAAGCTCCTACGAGCAGTACTTC. Amino acid sequence: CASSQRTGLSSYEQYF.

The V and J genes are TRBV2 and TRBJ2-2; D perhaps matches TRBD2 (6 bases). CDR3 length: 14 residues. The V gene lost 6 bases and the J gene lost 3 bases, with 11 bases spanning the gap. Germline V CDR1 and CDR2: SNHLY, FYNNEI. The CDR3 nucleotides read TGTGCCAGCAGATGGGGAGGAGACACCGGGGAGCTGTTTTTT. Its protein is CASRWGGDTGELFF.

The CDR3 sequence is CASSRTDTSTDTQYF. Here the CDR3 DNA reads TGTGCCAGTAGTAGAACAGACACCTCCACAGATACGCAGTATTTT. The chain carries TRBV19 and TRBJ2-3, with D uncertain. V was trimmed by 4 bases and J by 2 bases, leaving 13 bases between them. Germline V gene lookup returns CDR1 LNHDA and CDR2 SQIVND (reference sequence). The CDR3 runs to 15 residues.

The chain couples TRBV3-1 (or the pseudogene TRBV3-2) to TRBJ1-3; no firm D call. Trimming pared 4 bases from V and 0 bases from J, leaving 16 bases between. CDR3 size: 17 residues. Germline values: CDR1 LGHDT, CDR2 YNNKEL (reference sequence). Here the CDR3 DNA reads TGTGCCAGCAGCCGGATTAACGCCCACTACTCTGGAAACACCATATATTTT. Its protein product is CASSRINAHYSGNTIYF.

The V and J genes are TRBV7-9 and TRBJ1-1; 11 positions match TRBD1. CDR1 and CDR2 from the germline V gene are SEHNR and FQNEAQ (reference sequence). This CDR3 has 15 amino acids. The V segment lost 5 bases and the J segment 6 bases; nucleotides outside the gene matches: 8. The CDR3: CASSPRTGGVAEAFF. In DNA, the CDR3 is TGTGCCAGCAGCCCCCGGACAGGGGGCGTCGCTGAAGCTTTCTTT.

The CDR3 loop is CASSVDPMAGSGNTIYF. CDR3 DNA: TGTGCCAGCAGCGTAGACCCCATGGCGGGTTCTGGAAACACCATATATTTT. The J gene is TRBJ1-3, the V gene TRBV9; D gene ambiguous. CDR1 is SGDLS and CDR2 is YYNGEE in the germline V gene. Trimming took off 0 bases at V and 1 base at J, with 14 bases between the two ends. This CDR3 is built from 17 residues.

J is TRBJ1-6 and V is TRBV2; D perhaps matches TRBD1 (5 bases). Germline V gene lookup returns CDR1 SNHLY and CDR2 FYNNEI. This CDR3 contains 15 residues. V lost 5 bases and J 9 bases, leaving 17 bases between the germline ends. The CDR3 reads CASSPPDGQGSPLHF. The DNA for the CDR3 is TGTGCCAGCAGTCCACCCGACGGGCAGGGTTCACCCCTCCACTTT.

This clone has only one observation. The chain is built from TRBV19 and TRBJ2-7; D call uncertain. Germline lookup yields CDR1 LNHDA and CDR2 SQIVND (reference sequence). This CDR3 contains 13 residues. V lost 6 bases and J 2 bases, leaving 11 bases between the germline ends. The CDR3 DNA is TGTGCCAGTAGGAGAGCCAGCGCCTACGAGCAGTACTTC. Translated, it gives CASRRASAYEQYF.

The CDR3 reads CASSPGGVVNEQFF. DNA for the CDR3: TGTGCCAGTAGTCCAGGAGGGGTAGTGAATGAGCAGTTCTTC. The chain uses TRBV19 and TRBJ2-1; D might be TRBD2 (6 bases). Per germline, CDR1 LNHDA and CDR2 SQIVND (reference sequence). The CDR3 runs 14 residues. V lost 5 bases to trimming and J lost 7 bases, with 15 bases between them.